Presented here are 23 T cell receptor beta chains from one specimen sequenced in a study of CD8 T cells in ankylosing spondylitis. Findings and caveats of the study: A motif in TCR beta, a set of several highly homologous variants, appeared characteristic of ankylosing spondylitis blood.

No antigen has been identified for these receptors. In TCRdb, the 5' RACE reads were re-called with MiXCR into one record per CDR3 protein. Among about 210,000 distinct CDR3 sequences listed, around 7.9% were seen once. Sequencing input: blood, either unsorted or a sorted T cell fraction (not recorded which). The receptors were sampled from a male donor with ankylosing spondylitis.

This clonotype was observed many times. The chain is built from TRBV5-6 and TRBJ2-5; TRBD1 is a possible D gene (6 bases). Per the germline V gene, CDR1 is SGHDT and CDR2 is YYEEEE. The CDR3 is 15 amino acids. The ends were cut back, 4 bases at V and 2 bases at J, with 15 bases in the middle. The CDR3 bases are TGTGCCAGCAGCCTAGGGGGTTTCCAGCAAGAGACCCAGTACTTC. Its translation is CASSLGGFQQETQYF.

This clonotype has ten or more counts. The V call is TRBV7-2, the J call TRBJ2-2, with D uncertain. The CDR3 is made up of 14 amino acids. The V and J ends lost 6 bases and 3 bases respectively, with 11 bases between them. CDR1 and CDR2 (germline): SGHTA, FQGNSA. The CDR3 region has the DNA TGTGCCAGCAGTGGCAGGAGATACACCGGGGAGCTGTTTTTT. Its protein product is CASSGRRYTGELFF.

As DNA, the CDR3 is TGTGCCAGCAGTTACGACAGCGGCTATGGCTACACCTTC. Its translation is CASSYDSGYGYTF. V usage is TRBV7-9 and J usage is TRBJ1-2; TRBD1 might be the D (5 bases). The germline V and J ends were trimmed by 6 bases and 4 bases, with 12 bases remaining between them. The CDR3 totals 13 residues. Germline V gene lookup returns CDR1 SEHNR and CDR2 FQNEAQ (reference sequence). Full variable domain (outside the CDR3, taken from reference TRBV7-9 and TRBJ1-2): DTGVSQNPRHKITKRGQNVTFRCDPISEHNRLYWYRQTLGQGPEFLTYFQNEAQLEKSRLLSDRFSAERPKGSFSTLEIQRTEQGDSAMYLCASSYDSGYGYTFGSGTRLTVV.

The genes are TRBV29-1 and TRBJ1-2; a possible D gene is TRBD1 (5 bases). V was shortened by 7 bases and J by 0 bases, with 9 bases between the two germline ends. Looked up from germline, CDR1 is SQVTM and CDR2 is ANQGSEA. The CDR3 loop spans 12 amino acids. The chain's CDR3 is CSATVANYGYTF. The CDR3 DNA follows: TGCAGCGCGACAGTAGCTAACTATGGCTACACCTTC. The full variable domain, rest sourced from reference TRBV29-1 and TRBJ1-2, is SAVISQKPSRDICQRGTSLTIQCQVDSQVTMMFWYRQQPGQSLTLIATANQGSEATYESGFVIDKFPISRPNLTFSTLTVSNMSPEDSSIYLCSATVANYGYTFGSGTRLTVV.

In its sample, this clonotype was seen many times. V gene TRBV7-9 combines with J gene TRBJ2-7; 9 bases agree with TRBD1. CDR1 and CDR2 (germline): SEHNR, FQNEAQ (reference sequence). The CDR3 sequence is 13 residues long. V dropped 3 bases and J dropped 8; count of bases not matched to a gene: 5. The CDR3 reads CASSFAGTGQQYF. The CDR3 coding sequence is TGTGCCAGCAGCTTTGCCGGGACAGGGCAGCAGTACTTC.

This clonotype was detected ten times or more. The rearrangement joins TRBV7-8 to TRBJ1-6; unclear D gene. V lost 0 bases and J 10 bases, leaving 10 bases between the germline ends. The CDR3 is made up of 14 amino acids. Looked up from germline, CDR1 is SGHVS and CDR2 is FQNEAQ. CDR3 in amino acids: CASSLALVESPLHF. The CDR3 region has the DNA TGTGCCAGCAGCTTAGCGTTGGTGGAATCACCCCTCCACTTT.

This clonotype was recorded at least ten times. This chain joins TRBV29-1 and TRBJ2-1; 9 bases line up with TRBD1. In germline, CDR1 is SQVTM, CDR2 ANQGSEA. The CDR3 spans 15 residues. V lost 4 bases, J lost 8 bases, and 12 bases stayed unmatched. DNA for the CDR3: TGCAGCGTTGTAGGCGGGACAGGGCATTTCCATGAGCAGTTCTTC. Residues: CSVVGGTGHFHEQFF.

This clonotype was counted at least ten times. The chain joins TRBV11-2 to TRBJ2-5, with D perhaps TRBD2 (5 bases). Germline lookup yields CDR1 SGHAT and CDR2 FQNNGV. The CDR3 covers 12 residues. V was trimmed by 8 bases and J by 5 bases, leaving 12 bases between them. CDR3 protein: CASRGFGETQYF. CDR3 nucleotides: TGTGCCAGCCGAGGGTTTGGGGAGACCCAGTACTTC.

In this sample, this clonotype turned up many times. The chain links TRBV6-5 to TRBJ2-7, with 7 bases aligning to TRBD2. This CDR3 comprises 15 residues. J was trimmed by 2 bases and V by 1 base; bases with no gene match: 5. From germline, CDR1 is MNHEY and CDR2 SVGAGI. CDR3 coding DNA: TGTGCCAGCAGTTACTTGGCGGGGGACCCCTACGAGCAGTACTTC. It yields the protein CASSYLAGDPYEQYF.

In its sample, this clonotype was seen many times. J is TRBJ1-2 and V is TRBV3-1; 9 bases align to TRBD1. The CDR3 is 15 amino acids. Germline values: CDR1 LGHDT, CDR2 YNNKEL (reference sequence). V gave up 6 bases and J gave up 5 bases; unmatched junction bases: 10. CDR3 sequence reads: CASSRSRDRVYGYTF. The CDR3 coding sequence is TGTGCCAGCAGTAGGTCCCGGGACAGGGTGTATGGCTACACCTTC.

This clonotype came up many times. The genes are TRBV25-1 and TRBJ2-7; D may match TRBD1 or TRBD2 (5 bases each). This CDR3 has 13 residues. The V end was cut by 0 bases, the J end by 6 bases, with 9 bases between. CDR1 and CDR2 from the germline V gene are MGHDK and SYGVNS. The CDR3 protein is CASSEYGGSEQYF. The CDR3 region has the DNA TGTGCCAGCAGTGAATATGGGGGTAGCGAGCAGTACTTC.

This clonotype was seen many times. The rearrangement links TRBV20-1 to TRBJ1-2; TRBD1 matches at 7 bases. This CDR3 is built from 15 residues. With V trimmed by 3 bases and J by 4 bases, 11 bases remained unmatched. The germline V gene encodes CDR1 DFQATT and CDR2 SNEGSKA (reference sequence). The CDR3 protein is CSARHPGGSPYGYTF. CDR3 DNA sequence: TGCAGTGCTAGGCATCCAGGGGGTTCCCCCTATGGCTACACCTTC.

This clonotype was picked up many times. The V gene is TRBV11-2, the J gene TRBJ2-1; tentative D call: TRBD2 (6 bases). The CDR3 totals 12 residues. The germline CDR1 and CDR2 sequences are SGHAT and FQNNGV. Trimming left V 3 bases short and J 9 bases short, with 9 bases between. The CDR3 DNA reads as TGTGCCAGCAGCTTTAGCGGAGGTGAGCAGTTCTTC. It encodes CASSFSGGEQFF.

This chain uses TRBV5-5 with TRBJ2-1, with D perhaps given as TRBD1 or TRBD2 (5 bases each). This CDR3 region has 17 residues. Trimming cost V 4 bases and J 3 bases, with 20 bases left between them. CDR1 is SGHKS, CDR2 YYEKEE, per germline (reference sequence). Written as DNA, the CDR3 is TGTGCCAGCAGCCCCTTGACCGGGACCTACCACTACAATGAGCAGTTCTTC. Translated, it gives CASSPLTGTYHYNEQFF. Looking up the rest from reference TRBV5-5 and TRBJ2-1 gives the full variable domain: DAGVTQSPTHLIKTRGQQVTLRCSPISGHKSVSWYQQVLGQGPQFIFQYYEKEERGRGNFPDRFSARQFPNYSSELNVNALLLGDSALYLCASSPLTGTYHYNEQFFGPGTRLTVL.

This clonotype was detected a few times. The chain carries TRBV11-2 and TRBJ2-1, with a tentative D call TRBD2 (6 bases). Trimming left V 1 base short and J 0 bases short, with 16 bases between. This CDR3 is 18 amino acids long. Germline CDR1 is SGHAT and CDR2 is FQNNGV. CDR3 protein: CASSLGAGRIISYNEQFF. The CDR3 DNA is TGTGCCAGCAGCTTAGGGGCGGGAAGAATTATCTCCTACAATGAGCAGTTCTTC.

The table lists this clonotype with many counts. This chain links TRBV20-1 with TRBJ1-6; D is uncertain. Per the germline V gene, CDR1 is DFQATT and CDR2 is SNEGSKA (reference sequence). This CDR3 is 15 amino acids long. The germline V and J ends were trimmed by 2 bases and 7 bases, with 15 bases remaining between them. The CDR3 DNA reads as TGCAGTGCTAGAAGTTTTCGCGGAGGAAATTCACCCCTCCACTTT. Translation gives CSARSFRGGNSPLHF.

Ten or more counts support this clonotype. The chain uses TRBV24-1 and TRBJ1-1, with D maybe TRBD1 (5 bases). Germline CDR1 is KGHDR and CDR2 is SFDVKD. This CDR3 comprises 13 residues. The V end lost 5 bases, the J end lost 1 base, and 7 bases lay between the germline ends. The CDR3 DNA sequence: TGTGCCACCAGTGGAACAGGGAACACTGAAGCTTTCTTT. This encodes CATSGTGNTEAFF.

This clonotype was observed at least ten times. This chain joins TRBV12-5 and TRBJ2-1; no firm D call. CDR3 size: 12 residues. Per germline, CDR1 LGHNT and CDR2 FRNRAP. V lost 1 base and J lost 10, with 8 bases in between. Here the CDR3 reads CASGLGTSEQFF. The CDR3 DNA follows: TGTGCTAGTGGTTTGGGGACCAGCGAGCAGTTCTTC.

This clonotype was picked up many times. This chain links TRBV3-1 with TRBJ2-2; tentative D call: TRBD2 (6 bases). This CDR3 region has 15 residues. The germline V gene encodes CDR1 LGHDT and CDR2 YNNKEL (reference sequence). The V gene lost 6 bases and the J gene lost 5 bases, with 16 bases spanning the gap. The CDR3 bases are TGTGCCAGCAGACGGCAGGGAGGACGGACCGGGGAGCTGTTTTTT. Protein product: CASRRQGGRTGELFF.

This clonotype showed up many times. This chain links TRBV4-1 with TRBJ2-4; TRBD2 aligns across 9 bases. The junction had 16 bases not matched to a gene; V was cut back by 0 bases and J by 4 bases. The V gene's germline CDR1 is MGHRA and CDR2 YSYEKL. This CDR3 contains 20 residues. Written as DNA, the CDR3 is TGCGCCAGCAGCCAAGATATCCTAGCGGGGATAGGGGGTTTAAAAAACATTCAGTACTTC. Encoded protein: CASSQDILAGIGGLKNIQYF.

This clonotype was recorded a few times. The chain carries TRBV4-2 and TRBJ2-3, with 11 bases fitting TRBD2. Germline values: CDR1 LGHNA, CDR2 YNFKEQ. With 2 bases clipped from V and 4 bases from J, the junction kept 5 bases outside the gene matches. This CDR3 comprises 16 residues. Written as DNA, the CDR3 is TGTGCCAGCAGCCAAACTAGCGGGGGAGGTCCAGATACGCAGTATTTT. Translation gives CASSQTSGGGPDTQYF.

This clonotype was seen ten or more times. J is TRBJ2-2 and V is TRBV11-3; D gene uncertain. The germline V and J ends were trimmed by 5 bases and 7 bases, with 8 bases remaining between them. The germline V gene has CDR1 SGHNT and CDR2 YENEEA. This CDR3 region has 12 residues. As DNA, the CDR3 is TGTGCCAGCAGCCATAGTTACGGGGAGCTGTTTTTT. Translation: CASSHSYGELFF.

The chain has TRBV28 and TRBJ2-7; TRBD2 might be the D (6 bases). Germline-derived CDR1 and CDR2 are MDHEN and SYDVKM. The CDR3 length is 14 residues. The V gene lost 6 bases and the J gene lost 3 bases, with 15 bases spanning the gap. For the CDR3, the DNA is TGTGCCAGCAGCTTTCCGGGACTTGGCTACGAGCAGTACTTC. It is translated as CASSFPGLGYEQYF.